This TCR beta chain was documented in a study of graft-versus-host responses after intestinal transplantation. Only in-frame clones appear in the TCRdb table, and some are missing; sequencing was by immunoSEQ multiplex PCR. The repertoire holds about 7,000 clones, with roughly a third as singletons. Irradiated stimulators labeled with violet dye, around 200,000 in number, were plated with around 200,000 CFSE-labeled responders. This clone is a singleton in its sample. The CDR3 has 15 residues. Per the germline V gene, CDR1 is MNHEY and CDR2 is SVGAGI. V gave up 5 bases and J gave up 6 bases; unmatched junction bases: 11.

The rearrangement uses TRBV6-5 and TRBJ2-7; TRBD1 agrees at 9 bases. This sample comprised alloreactive CD8+ T cells from a mixed lymphocyte reaction culture, obtained before transplantation. The sample's subset: CFSE-low proliferating T cells sorted from approximately 6-day pre-transplant mixed lymphocyte reaction (GvH or HvG direction). This receptor was identified in a human patient who was an organ donor for intestinal transplantation. The CDR3 region has the DNA TGTGCCAGCAGTCAGACGGGACAGGGCATTTTCGAGCAGTACTTC. Its protein is CASSQTGQGIFEQYF.